Below, 19 T cell receptor beta chains from the same sample are listed, as sequenced in a study of blood T cell repertoires in COVID-19. Sequencing used immunoSEQ multiplex PCR; TCRdb keeps in-frame clones, though not all of them. The table shows about 310,000 clones, with roughly 87% occurring only once. Material: peripheral blood. The receptors were sampled from a man between 50 and 59 years old with active or convalescent COVID-19.

The chain recombines TRBV7-8 with TRBJ1-2; 9 bases line up with TRBD1. Per the germline V gene, CDR1 is SGHVS and CDR2 is FQNEAQ. The CDR3 is 12 amino acids. The V gene end was trimmed by 6 bases and the J gene end by 7 bases; junction bases not matched to a gene: 3. The CDR3 sequence: CASSQTGGGYTF. DNA for the CDR3: TGTGCCAGCAGTCAGACAGGGGGTGGCTACACCTTC.

The rearrangement uses TRBV6-5 and TRBJ2-1, with 9 bases aligning to TRBD2. Germline CDR1 and CDR2: MNHEY and SVGAGI. V shed 7 bases and J 7 bases; nucleotides not matched to a gene: 8. This CDR3 spans 14 amino acids. This chain's CDR3 is CASNWLAGKNEQFF. CDR3 in DNA: TGTGCCAGCAATTGGCTAGCGGGAAAGAATGAGCAGTTCTTC.

The sample holds one count of this clone. The gene calls are TRBV19 and TRBJ2-5; D is possibly TRBD2 (8 bases). Per germline, CDR1 LNHDA and CDR2 SQIVND (reference sequence). The V end lost 5 bases, the J end lost 3 bases, and 28 bases lay between the germline ends. The CDR3 totals 19 residues. CDR3 nucleotide sequence: TGTGCCAGTAGTCCCCGGGAGGGGGCGGCGTTGGGGGCGAAAGAGACCCAGTACTTC. It is translated as CASSPREGAALGAKETQYF.

The gene calls are TRBV29-1 and TRBJ2-5; 14 positions match TRBD2. V gave up 4 bases and J gave up 2 bases; unmatched junction bases: 9. The V gene's germline CDR1 is SQVTM and CDR2 ANQGSEA. This CDR3 is built from 17 residues. For the CDR3, the DNA is TGCAGCGTTGTTAGAGCCCGGACTAGCGGGGGGCAAGAGACCCAGTACTTC. Its translation: CSVVRARTSGGQETQYF.

This clone appeared once. The chain has TRBV29-1 and TRBJ1-2; D is unresolved. The CDR3 consists of 13 residues. Between the trimmed V and J ends, which lost 1 base and 2 bases, there was a span of 8 bases. Germline CDR1 reads SQVTM; CDR2 reads ANQGSEA. The CDR3 DNA follows: TGCAGCGTTGAAGTATCAGAAAACTATGGCTACACCTTC. Amino acid sequence: CSVEVSENYGYTF.

The rearrangement joins TRBV7-3 to TRBJ1-5, with 9 bases fitting TRBD1. Germline loops: CDR1 SGHTA, CDR2 FQGTGA. The CDR3 has 20 amino acids. Trimming took 2 bases from V and 4 from J; bases not matched to a gene: 18. CDR3 loop: CASSLVRDRDEQNKNQPQHF. CDR3 nucleotide sequence: TGTGCCAGCAGCTTAGTACGGGACAGGGACGAACAAAATAAGAATCAGCCCCAGCATTTT. The variable domain in full, completed from reference TRBV7-3 and TRBJ1-5, reads GAGVSQTPSNKVTEKGKYVELRCDPISGHTALYWYRQSLGQGPEFLIYFQGTGAADDSGLPNDRFFAVRPEGSVSTLKIQRTERGDSAVYLCASSLVRDRDEQNKNQPQHFGDGTRLSIL.

For the CDR3, the DNA is TGTGCCAGCAGCTTAGTGGCACAGGGTCTGGGCTACACCTTC. It codes for CASSLVAQGLGYTF. The V call is TRBV7-9, the J call TRBJ1-2; D possibly corresponds to TRBD1 (6 bases). The CDR3 length is 14 residues. V was clipped by 1 base and J by 8 bases, with 14 bases between them. CDR1 SEHNR and CDR2 FQNEAQ come from the germline V gene (reference sequence).

The chain couples TRBV18 to TRBJ1-1; D call uncertain. This CDR3 spans 11 amino acids. Germline V gene data show CDR1 as KGHSH and CDR2 as LQKENI. The V gene lost 3 bases and the J gene lost 4 bases, with 3 bases spanning the gap. In nucleotides, the CDR3 is TGTGCCAGCTCACCCCGCACTGAAGCTTTCTTT. Amino acids: CASSPRTEAFF.

The J gene is TRBJ1-2, the V gene TRBV11-2, with TRBD1 matching 10 bases. The CDR3 runs 14 residues. J gave up 5 bases and V 4 bases, and 4 bases lay outside the gene matches. Germline assignment: CDR1 SGHAT and CDR2 FQNNGV. Here the CDR3 DNA reads TGTGCCAGCAGCTCCTCGGACAGGGGGTATGGCTACACCTTC. This gives the protein CASSSSDRGYGYTF.

The chain couples TRBV5-6 to TRBJ1-1; TRBD1 is a possible D gene (6 bases). V lost 2 bases and J lost 1, with 12 bases in between. This CDR3 contains 15 residues. The germline V gene encodes CDR1 SGHDT and CDR2 YYEEEE. CDR3 residues: CASSFAARGNTEAFF. As DNA, the CDR3 is TGTGCCAGCAGCTTTGCTGCCAGGGGGAACACTGAAGCTTTCTTT.

With respect to this clone: At the DNA level, this CDR3 is encoded by other sequences in the same sample as well. The genes are TRBV9 and TRBJ1-1; D remains unclear. With 2 bases removed from V and 2 bases from J, the gap between germline ends came to 7 bases. Germline CDR1 is SGDLS and CDR2 is YYNGEE. This CDR3 is 13 amino acids long. The DNA for the CDR3 is TGTGCCAGCAGCGTTCAGGTTAACACTGAAGCTTTCTTT. Its translation is CASSVQVNTEAFF.

This chain joins TRBV6-1 and TRBJ1-4; 9 bases fit TRBD1. V shed 3 bases and J 8 bases; nucleotides not matched to a gene: 7. Germline CDR1 MNHNS, CDR2 SASEGT. This CDR3 comprises 15 residues. The CDR3 DNA sequence: TGTGCCAGCAGTGATTGGGAGACAGGGGGGGAAAAACTGTTTTTT. Amino acids: CASSDWETGGEKLFF.

V gene TRBV29-1 combines with J gene TRBJ2-1, with TRBD2 matching 11 bases. Germline CDR1 reads SQVTM; CDR2 reads ANQGSEA. J was trimmed by 2 bases and V by 0 bases; bases with no gene match: 3. The CDR3 has 16 amino acids. The CDR3 loop reads CSVEDLAGGTYNEQFF. The CDR3 DNA reads as TGCAGCGTTGAAGATCTAGCGGGGGGCACCTACAATGAGCAGTTCTTC.

This clone was seen more than once but under ten times. This chain links TRBV6-2 or TRBV6-3 with TRBJ2-5; 8 bases are shared with TRBD2. With V trimmed by 2 bases and J by 1 base, 15 bases remained unmatched. CDR3 length equals 19 residues. Looked up from germline, CDR1 is MNHEY and CDR2 is SVGEGT. As DNA, the CDR3 is TGTGCCAGCAGTTACGGGTTACCCTTGCGGGGGGACCTCCAAGAGACCCAGTACTTC. Its translation: CASSYGLPLRGDLQETQYF.

The chain couples TRBV7-8 to TRBJ2-7; 8 positions agree with TRBD1. The CDR3 contains 16 residues. CDR1 is SGHVS and CDR2 is FQNEAQ in the germline V gene. With V trimmed by 5 bases and J by 3 bases, 12 bases remained unmatched. In nucleotides, the CDR3 is TGTGCCAGCAGCCGCGGACAGGGTAGTTTTTACTACGAGCAGTACTTC. Translation: CASSRGQGSFYYEQYF.

This clone was counted many times. This chain uses TRBV19 with TRBJ1-6; D possibly corresponds to TRBD1 (5 bases). V lost 5 bases to trimming and J lost 8 bases, with 10 bases between them. The CDR3 runs to 13 residues. Germline V gives CDR1 LNHDA, CDR2 SQIVND (reference sequence). CDR3 amino acids: CASSSTGDSPLHF. The CDR3 nucleotides read TGTGCCAGTAGTTCTACAGGCGATTCACCCCTCCACTTT.

The chain has TRBV6-2 or TRBV6-3 and TRBJ2-5, with 10 bases identical to TRBD2. Per germline, CDR1 MNHEY and CDR2 SVGEGT. V shed 6 bases and J 4 bases; nucleotides not matched to a gene: 8. The CDR3 sequence is 15 residues long. This CDR3 is CASSPSGGAGETQYF. The CDR3 nucleotides read TGTGCCAGCAGCCCCAGCGGGGGGGCTGGAGAGACCCAGTACTTC.

The chain combines TRBV7-3 with TRBJ1-1; D possibly corresponds to TRBD1 (5 bases). V was clipped by 0 bases and J by 4 bases, with 9 bases between them. CDR3 length: 14 residues. Looked up from germline, CDR1 is SGHTA and CDR2 is FQGTGA. The CDR3 sequence is CASSLTGEGTEAFF. CDR3 in DNA: TGTGCCAGCAGCTTAACAGGGGAGGGCACTGAAGCTTTCTTT.

This sequence joins TRBV4-3 and TRBJ1-6; the D gene is possibly TRBD1 (6 bases). V gave up 3 bases and J gave up 4 bases, with 10 bases separating them. Germline values: CDR1 LGHNA, CDR2 YSLEER. The CDR3 totals 15 residues. In DNA, the CDR3 is TGCGCCAGCAGCCATACAGGGCGGTATAATTCACCCCTCCACTTT. Its translation is CASSHTGRYNSPLHF.